The T cell receptor beta chain under discussion was sequenced for a study of blood T cell repertoires in COVID-19. For the study at large: PBMCs, B-cell-depleted T cells, or T cells were the source of the cDNA or gDNA that made up the material.

The CDR3 consists of 15 residues. Germline loops: CDR1 ENHRY, CDR2 SYGVKD. The V and J ends lost 5 bases and 0 bases respectively, with 8 bases between them. This table comes from immunoSEQ multiplex PCR, and its TCRdb copy is limited to in-frame clones, with some not included. The sample lists 150,000 to 200,000 clones, more than 65% occurring once. Clinical history reported by participants formed the basis on which cohorts were assigned. The receptor's source is a woman aged 50 to 60 with acute COVID-19. The chain combines TRBV10-3 with TRBJ1-6; D is ambiguous. The specimen sequenced was PBMCs or T cells enriched from blood (not recorded which). The CDR3 region is CAISLGSSYNSPLHF. The CDR3 DNA sequence: TGTGCCATCAGTTTGGGGAGCTCCTATAATTCACCCCTCCACTTT.